By sample share, the clone carrying this T cell receptor (beta chain) is medium-sized. V lost 10 bases, J lost 3 bases, and 15 bases lay in between. The CDR3 loop spans 13 amino acids. Germline values: CDR1 LNHNV, CDR2 YYDKDF (reference sequence). The data belong to a study of CD8+CD57+ T cells in acquired aplastic anemia. Study at large: Approximately 11 million reads were obtained on average for healthy donor CD4+ cells.

The use of genomic DNA as template underpinned the TCR beta VDJ and CDR3 profiling. TCRdb re-derived calls from the reads in MiXCR, one entry per CDR3 protein. The sample lists roughly 130,000 distinct CDR3 sequences, about 46% seen once, with about 2.5% in the top ten. The chain combines TRBV15 with TRBJ2-5, with D tentatively TRBD2 (5 bases). The sequencing input was sorted CD4+, CD8+, or CD8+CD57+ T cells (not recorded which) from PBMCs. This TCR was recovered from a human donor in good health, serving as a control. CDR3 loop: CAIARGNKETQYF. The CDR3 DNA reads as TGTGCCATCGCACGGGGTAACAAAGAGACCCAGTACTTC. Variable domain in full (rest from reference TRBV15 and TRBJ2-5): DAMVIQNPRYQVTQFGKPVTLSCSQTLNHNVMYWYQQKSSQAPKLLFHYYDKDFNNEADTPDNFQSRRPNTSFCFLDIRSPGLGDTAMYLCAIARGNKETQYFGPGTRLLVL.